This T cell receptor (beta chain) was observed in a study of cytomegalovirus exposure and HLA in healthy donors. Findings and caveats of the study: The study labeled 150 to 200 TCR beta chains cytomegalovirus-associated.

Clones were read by immunoSEQ multiplex PCR, and TCRdb kept only the in-frame ones, dropping some. The table shows approximately 210,000 clones, with roughly 86% occurring only once. The approximately 120-subject validation cohort, separate from the 666-subject first cohort, included the donors. This CDR3 region has 14 residues. Germline CDR1 and CDR2: SNHLY and FYNNEI. The V gene lost 5 bases and the J gene lost 3 bases, with 11 bases spanning the gap. With regard to this clone: Its antigen is undetermined.

The V call is TRBV2, the J call TRBJ1-5, with a weak D call TRBD1 (5 bases). The sequenced material came from PBMCs. The source of this sequence is a woman under 30 in good health and CMV-seronegative. CDR3 loop: CASSTDSFNQPQHF. The CDR3 coding sequence is TGTGCCAGCAGTACTGACAGCTTCAATCAGCCCCAGCATTTT.